This T cell receptor (beta chain) appears in the sequencing data of a study of blood T cell repertoires in COVID-19. Study background: Material from acute and convalescent COVID-19 was sourced from the United States, Italy and Spain. Sample material is recorded as cDNA or gDNA derived from T cells, B-cell-depleted T cells, or PBMCs.

Authors' methods: Reference gene primers were amplified, and this amplification served to estimate nucleated cell counts. Sequencing used immunoSEQ multiplex PCR; TCRdb keeps in-frame clones, though not all of them. That table is the source of V, J and clone size, and D and trimming were worked out from the DNA. Counted here are roughly 220,000 clones, approximately 78% occurring once; the ten biggest clones make up 8% to 9%. Those enrolled in Seattle joined during active infection and were followed longitudinally afterward. This CDR3 has 12 residues. Trimming shortened V by 2 bases and J by 2 bases, and 6 bases separated the two germline ends. Per germline, CDR1 GTSNPN and CDR2 SVGIG (reference sequence).

Input material: peripheral blood. V usage is TRBV30 and J usage is TRBJ1-2, with D unresolved. The TCR was taken from a woman of 80 years or more with COVID-19, enrolled during active disease. CDR3 in amino acids: CAWSSVNYGYTF. CDR3 coding DNA: TGTGCCTGGAGTTCAGTAAACTATGGCTACACCTTC.